A selection of T cell receptor beta chains follows, all from one sample in a study of cytomegalovirus exposure and HLA in healthy donors. This table comes from immunoSEQ multiplex PCR, and its TCRdb copy is limited to in-frame clones, with some not included. The profile shows some 150,000 clones, just under 85% of them singletons. Sequenced sample: PBMCs. The receptors were sampled from a woman between 40 and 55 years old in good health and CMV-seronegative. Each CDR3 is given with its conserved first and last residue. The D gene is left open where the match is weak. Where a row states a size, it is once, few, many or the class of an expanded clone; other rows omit it.

>-|TRBJ1-5|TRBV27|few
CASSRFLDRISNQPQHF
TGTGCCAGCAGTCGATTTCTGGACAGAATTAGCAATCAGCCCCAGCATTTT
>TRBD2|TRBJ2-7|TRBV18|-
CASSPKGRAFGEQYF
TGTGCCAGCTCACCAAAAGGGAGGGCCTTTGGCGAGCAGTACTTC
>TRBD2|TRBJ2-1|TRBV19|-
CASSRSNGGTSGRNTYNEQFF
TGTGCCAGTAGTAGGAGTAATGGGGGGACCAGCGGGAGGAATACCTACAATGAGCAGTTCTTC
>-|TRBJ2-5|TRBV27|-
CASSLTGWETQYF
TGTGCCAGCAGTCTAACAGGGTGGGAGACCCAGTACTTC
>-|TRBJ1-5|TRBV6-5|-
CASSLGHFSNQPQHF
TGTGCCAGCAGTTTAGGACACTTCTCGAATCAGCCCCAGCATTTT
>-|TRBJ1-1|TRBV19|-
CASGTSVNTEAFF
TGTGCCAGCGGGACATCAGTGAACACTGAAGCTTTCTTT
>TRBD1|TRBJ2-7|TRBV18|-
CASSPNRDSYEQYF
TGTGCCAGCTCACCTAACCGGGACAGCTACGAGCAGTACTTC
>-|TRBJ2-7|TRBV28|-
CASRNPGFLEQYF
TGTGCCAGCAGAAACCCAGGGTTCCTCGAGCAGTACTTC
>TRBD2|TRBJ2-7|TRBV7-6|-
CASSHSTLAGTYEQYF
TGTGCCAGCAGCCATAGCACCCTAGCGGGGACCTACGAGCAGTACTTC
>TRBD1|TRBJ1-4|TRBV11-2|few
CASSSQTGKDEKLFF
TGTGCCAGCAGCTCTCAGACAGGGAAGGATGAAAAACTGTTTTTT